This TCR beta chain was captured in a study of blood T cells in healthy people across ages. The authors ran a second PCR of roughly 7 to 11 cycles using a sample-barcoded 5' primer and a J-beta primer mix. One entry per CDR3 protein, called by TCRdb with MiXCR from the 5' RACE reads. The sample shows hundreds of thousands of distinct CDR3 sequences, around a quarter of them seen only once. Germline-derived CDR1 and CDR2 are ENHRY and SYGVKD. V was cut by 2 bases and J by 9 bases, with 11 bases left in between. The CDR3 has 13 amino acids. This sample also belongs to another study, concerning T cells of mothers and their children.

The chain couples TRBV10-3 to TRBJ2-1, with D unclear. Sample: blood. The TCR comes from a boy aged 5 to 17 in good health. DNA for the CDR3: TGTGCCATCAGTGAGAAAGTATTCGGTGAGCAGTTCTTC. Its translation is CAISEKVFGEQFF.